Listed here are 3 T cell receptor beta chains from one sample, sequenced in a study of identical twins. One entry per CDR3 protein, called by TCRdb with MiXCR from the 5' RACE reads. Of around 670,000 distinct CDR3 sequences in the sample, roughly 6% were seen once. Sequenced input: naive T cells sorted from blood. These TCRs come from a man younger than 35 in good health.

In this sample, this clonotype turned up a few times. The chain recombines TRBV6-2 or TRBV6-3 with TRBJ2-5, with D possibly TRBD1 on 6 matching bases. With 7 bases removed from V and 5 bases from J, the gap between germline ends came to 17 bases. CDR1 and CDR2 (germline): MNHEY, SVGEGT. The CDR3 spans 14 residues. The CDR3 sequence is CASTLGQRRETQYF. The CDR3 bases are TGTGCCAGCACTCTAGGACAGAGGCGGGAGACCCAGTACTTC.

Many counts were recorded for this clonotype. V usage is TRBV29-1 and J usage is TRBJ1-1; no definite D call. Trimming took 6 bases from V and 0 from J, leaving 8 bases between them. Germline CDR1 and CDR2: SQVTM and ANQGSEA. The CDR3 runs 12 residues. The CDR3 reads CSVPFMNTEAFF. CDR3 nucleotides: TGCAGCGTGCCCTTCATGAACACTGAAGCTTTCTTT.

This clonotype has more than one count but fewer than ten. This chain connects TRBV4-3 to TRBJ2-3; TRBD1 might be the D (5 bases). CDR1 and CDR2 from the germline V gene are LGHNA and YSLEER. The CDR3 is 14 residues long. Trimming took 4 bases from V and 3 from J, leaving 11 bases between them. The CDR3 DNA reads TGCGCCAGCAGCCCGAATGGGGCTACAGATACGCAGTATTTT. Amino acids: CASSPNGATDTQYF.